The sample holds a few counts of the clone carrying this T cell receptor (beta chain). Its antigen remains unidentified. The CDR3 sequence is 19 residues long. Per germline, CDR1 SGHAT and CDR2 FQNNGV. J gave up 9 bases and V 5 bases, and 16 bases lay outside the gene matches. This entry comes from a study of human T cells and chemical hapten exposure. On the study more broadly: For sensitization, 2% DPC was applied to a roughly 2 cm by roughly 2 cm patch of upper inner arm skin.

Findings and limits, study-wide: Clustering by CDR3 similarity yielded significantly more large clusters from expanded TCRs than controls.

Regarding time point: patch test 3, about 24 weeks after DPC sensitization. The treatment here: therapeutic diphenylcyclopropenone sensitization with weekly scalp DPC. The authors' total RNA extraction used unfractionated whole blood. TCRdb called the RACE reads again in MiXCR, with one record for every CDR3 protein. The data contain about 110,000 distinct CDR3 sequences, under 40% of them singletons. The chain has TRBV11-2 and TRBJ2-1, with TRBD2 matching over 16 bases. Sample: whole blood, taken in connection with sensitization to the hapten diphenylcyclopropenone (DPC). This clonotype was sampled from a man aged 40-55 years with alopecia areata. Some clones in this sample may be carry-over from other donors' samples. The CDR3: CASSLYRTGTSGRAGEQFF. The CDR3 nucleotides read TGTGCCAGCAGCCTGTACCGGACCGGGACTAGCGGGAGGGCCGGTGAGCAGTTCTTC.